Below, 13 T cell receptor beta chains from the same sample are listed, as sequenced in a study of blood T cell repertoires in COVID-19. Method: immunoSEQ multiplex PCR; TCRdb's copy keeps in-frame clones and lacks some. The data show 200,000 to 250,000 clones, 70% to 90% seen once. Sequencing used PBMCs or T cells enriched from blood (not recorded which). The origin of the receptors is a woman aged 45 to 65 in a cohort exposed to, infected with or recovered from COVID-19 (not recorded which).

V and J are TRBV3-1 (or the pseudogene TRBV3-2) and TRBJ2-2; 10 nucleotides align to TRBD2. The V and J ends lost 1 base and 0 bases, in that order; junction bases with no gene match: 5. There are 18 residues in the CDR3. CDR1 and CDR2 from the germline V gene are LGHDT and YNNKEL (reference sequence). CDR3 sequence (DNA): TGTGCCAGCAGCCAAGTTCCTAGCGGGGGAACGAACACCGGGGAGCTGTTTTTT. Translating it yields CASSQVPSGGTNTGELFF.

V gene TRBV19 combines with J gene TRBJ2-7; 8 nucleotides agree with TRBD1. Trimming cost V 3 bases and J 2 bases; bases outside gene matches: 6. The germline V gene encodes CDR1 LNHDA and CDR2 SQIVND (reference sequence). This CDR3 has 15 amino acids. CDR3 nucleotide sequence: TGTGCCAGTAGTATCCTGCCGGGACAGGCCTACGAGCAGTACTTC. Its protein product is CASSILPGQAYEQYF.

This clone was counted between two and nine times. The CDR3, as DNA: TGTGCCAGCAGTACAGTGGACAGGGAACCTAGGCTAAACTATGGCTACACCTTC. It is translated as CASSTVDREPRLNYGYTF. The rearrangement uses TRBV7-9 and TRBJ1-2; 8 bases agree with TRBD1. The CDR3 runs to 18 residues. Germline V lookup: CDR1 SEHNR, CDR2 FQNEAQ (reference sequence). Trimming at V came to 6 bases and at J to 2 bases, leaving 17 bases not matched to a gene.

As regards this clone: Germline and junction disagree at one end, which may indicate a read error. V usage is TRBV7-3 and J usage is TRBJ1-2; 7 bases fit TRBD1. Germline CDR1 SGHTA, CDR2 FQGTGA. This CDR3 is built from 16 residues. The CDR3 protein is CASSITGTDLNYGYTF. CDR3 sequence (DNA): TGTGCCAGCAGCATAACCGGGACAGATCTAAACTATGGCTACACCTTC.

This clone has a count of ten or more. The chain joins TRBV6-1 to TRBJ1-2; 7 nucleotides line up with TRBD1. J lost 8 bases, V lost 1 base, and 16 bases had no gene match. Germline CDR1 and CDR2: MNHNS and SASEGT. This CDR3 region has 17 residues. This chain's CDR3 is CASSEELDRVRIVGYTF. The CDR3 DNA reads TGTGCCAGCAGTGAAGAGCTAGACAGGGTTCGTATAGTCGGCTACACCTTC.

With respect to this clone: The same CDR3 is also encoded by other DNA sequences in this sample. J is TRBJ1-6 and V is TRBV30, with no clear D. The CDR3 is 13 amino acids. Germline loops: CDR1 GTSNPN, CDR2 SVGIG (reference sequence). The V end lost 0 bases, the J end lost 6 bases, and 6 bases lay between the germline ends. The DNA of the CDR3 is TGTGCCTGGAGTGTACGGGGTAATTCACCCCTCCACTTT. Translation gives CAWSVRGNSPLHF.

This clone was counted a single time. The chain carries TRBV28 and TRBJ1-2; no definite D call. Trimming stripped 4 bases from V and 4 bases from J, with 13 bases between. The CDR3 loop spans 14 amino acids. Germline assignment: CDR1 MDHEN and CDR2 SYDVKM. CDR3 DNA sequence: TGTGCCAGCAGTTCCCGAGGCCGGGGCTATGGCTACACCTTC. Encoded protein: CASSSRGRGYGYTF.

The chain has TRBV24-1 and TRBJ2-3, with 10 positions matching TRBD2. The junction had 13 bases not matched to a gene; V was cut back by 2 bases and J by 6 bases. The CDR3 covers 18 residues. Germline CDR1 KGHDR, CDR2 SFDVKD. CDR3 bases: TGTGCCACCAGTGATTCCAGCGGGGGGGTTCGGGTTGCGGATACGCAGTATTTT. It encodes CATSDSSGGVRVADTQYF.

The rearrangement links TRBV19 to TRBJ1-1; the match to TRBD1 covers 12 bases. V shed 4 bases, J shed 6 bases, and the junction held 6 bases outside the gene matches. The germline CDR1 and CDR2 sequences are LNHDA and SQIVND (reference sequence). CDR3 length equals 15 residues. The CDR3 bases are TGTGCCAGTAGTAGAGGGACAGGGGGCAGCTCTGAAGCTTTCTTT. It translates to CASSRGTGGSSEAFF.

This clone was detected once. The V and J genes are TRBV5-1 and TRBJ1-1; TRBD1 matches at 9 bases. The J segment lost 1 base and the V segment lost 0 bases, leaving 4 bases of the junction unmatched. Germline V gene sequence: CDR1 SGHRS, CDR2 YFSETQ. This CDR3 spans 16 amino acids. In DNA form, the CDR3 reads TGCGCCAGCAGCTTGGCTGGGACAGGGAGGAACACTGAAGCTTTCTTT. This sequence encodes CASSLAGTGRNTEAFF.

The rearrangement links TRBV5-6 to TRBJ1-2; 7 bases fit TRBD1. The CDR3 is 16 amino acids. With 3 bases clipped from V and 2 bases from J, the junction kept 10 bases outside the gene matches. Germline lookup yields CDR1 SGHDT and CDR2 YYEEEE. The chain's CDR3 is CASSSDRVGRNYGYTF. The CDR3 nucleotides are TGTGCCAGCAGCTCCGACAGGGTAGGCAGAAACTATGGCTACACCTTC.

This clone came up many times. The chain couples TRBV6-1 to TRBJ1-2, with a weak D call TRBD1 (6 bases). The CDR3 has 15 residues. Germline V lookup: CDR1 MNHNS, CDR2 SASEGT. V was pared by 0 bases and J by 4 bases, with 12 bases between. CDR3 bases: TGTGCCAGCAGTGAAGCTAAGGGGGTGGGCTATGGCTACACCTTC. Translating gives CASSEAKGVGYGYTF.

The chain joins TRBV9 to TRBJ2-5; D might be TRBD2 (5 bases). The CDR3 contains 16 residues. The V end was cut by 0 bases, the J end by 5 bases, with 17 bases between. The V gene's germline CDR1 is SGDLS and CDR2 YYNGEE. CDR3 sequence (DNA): TGTGCCAGCAGCGTAGCGTCGGGGTATGGTGGGGAGACCCAGTACTTC. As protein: CASSVASGYGGETQYF.